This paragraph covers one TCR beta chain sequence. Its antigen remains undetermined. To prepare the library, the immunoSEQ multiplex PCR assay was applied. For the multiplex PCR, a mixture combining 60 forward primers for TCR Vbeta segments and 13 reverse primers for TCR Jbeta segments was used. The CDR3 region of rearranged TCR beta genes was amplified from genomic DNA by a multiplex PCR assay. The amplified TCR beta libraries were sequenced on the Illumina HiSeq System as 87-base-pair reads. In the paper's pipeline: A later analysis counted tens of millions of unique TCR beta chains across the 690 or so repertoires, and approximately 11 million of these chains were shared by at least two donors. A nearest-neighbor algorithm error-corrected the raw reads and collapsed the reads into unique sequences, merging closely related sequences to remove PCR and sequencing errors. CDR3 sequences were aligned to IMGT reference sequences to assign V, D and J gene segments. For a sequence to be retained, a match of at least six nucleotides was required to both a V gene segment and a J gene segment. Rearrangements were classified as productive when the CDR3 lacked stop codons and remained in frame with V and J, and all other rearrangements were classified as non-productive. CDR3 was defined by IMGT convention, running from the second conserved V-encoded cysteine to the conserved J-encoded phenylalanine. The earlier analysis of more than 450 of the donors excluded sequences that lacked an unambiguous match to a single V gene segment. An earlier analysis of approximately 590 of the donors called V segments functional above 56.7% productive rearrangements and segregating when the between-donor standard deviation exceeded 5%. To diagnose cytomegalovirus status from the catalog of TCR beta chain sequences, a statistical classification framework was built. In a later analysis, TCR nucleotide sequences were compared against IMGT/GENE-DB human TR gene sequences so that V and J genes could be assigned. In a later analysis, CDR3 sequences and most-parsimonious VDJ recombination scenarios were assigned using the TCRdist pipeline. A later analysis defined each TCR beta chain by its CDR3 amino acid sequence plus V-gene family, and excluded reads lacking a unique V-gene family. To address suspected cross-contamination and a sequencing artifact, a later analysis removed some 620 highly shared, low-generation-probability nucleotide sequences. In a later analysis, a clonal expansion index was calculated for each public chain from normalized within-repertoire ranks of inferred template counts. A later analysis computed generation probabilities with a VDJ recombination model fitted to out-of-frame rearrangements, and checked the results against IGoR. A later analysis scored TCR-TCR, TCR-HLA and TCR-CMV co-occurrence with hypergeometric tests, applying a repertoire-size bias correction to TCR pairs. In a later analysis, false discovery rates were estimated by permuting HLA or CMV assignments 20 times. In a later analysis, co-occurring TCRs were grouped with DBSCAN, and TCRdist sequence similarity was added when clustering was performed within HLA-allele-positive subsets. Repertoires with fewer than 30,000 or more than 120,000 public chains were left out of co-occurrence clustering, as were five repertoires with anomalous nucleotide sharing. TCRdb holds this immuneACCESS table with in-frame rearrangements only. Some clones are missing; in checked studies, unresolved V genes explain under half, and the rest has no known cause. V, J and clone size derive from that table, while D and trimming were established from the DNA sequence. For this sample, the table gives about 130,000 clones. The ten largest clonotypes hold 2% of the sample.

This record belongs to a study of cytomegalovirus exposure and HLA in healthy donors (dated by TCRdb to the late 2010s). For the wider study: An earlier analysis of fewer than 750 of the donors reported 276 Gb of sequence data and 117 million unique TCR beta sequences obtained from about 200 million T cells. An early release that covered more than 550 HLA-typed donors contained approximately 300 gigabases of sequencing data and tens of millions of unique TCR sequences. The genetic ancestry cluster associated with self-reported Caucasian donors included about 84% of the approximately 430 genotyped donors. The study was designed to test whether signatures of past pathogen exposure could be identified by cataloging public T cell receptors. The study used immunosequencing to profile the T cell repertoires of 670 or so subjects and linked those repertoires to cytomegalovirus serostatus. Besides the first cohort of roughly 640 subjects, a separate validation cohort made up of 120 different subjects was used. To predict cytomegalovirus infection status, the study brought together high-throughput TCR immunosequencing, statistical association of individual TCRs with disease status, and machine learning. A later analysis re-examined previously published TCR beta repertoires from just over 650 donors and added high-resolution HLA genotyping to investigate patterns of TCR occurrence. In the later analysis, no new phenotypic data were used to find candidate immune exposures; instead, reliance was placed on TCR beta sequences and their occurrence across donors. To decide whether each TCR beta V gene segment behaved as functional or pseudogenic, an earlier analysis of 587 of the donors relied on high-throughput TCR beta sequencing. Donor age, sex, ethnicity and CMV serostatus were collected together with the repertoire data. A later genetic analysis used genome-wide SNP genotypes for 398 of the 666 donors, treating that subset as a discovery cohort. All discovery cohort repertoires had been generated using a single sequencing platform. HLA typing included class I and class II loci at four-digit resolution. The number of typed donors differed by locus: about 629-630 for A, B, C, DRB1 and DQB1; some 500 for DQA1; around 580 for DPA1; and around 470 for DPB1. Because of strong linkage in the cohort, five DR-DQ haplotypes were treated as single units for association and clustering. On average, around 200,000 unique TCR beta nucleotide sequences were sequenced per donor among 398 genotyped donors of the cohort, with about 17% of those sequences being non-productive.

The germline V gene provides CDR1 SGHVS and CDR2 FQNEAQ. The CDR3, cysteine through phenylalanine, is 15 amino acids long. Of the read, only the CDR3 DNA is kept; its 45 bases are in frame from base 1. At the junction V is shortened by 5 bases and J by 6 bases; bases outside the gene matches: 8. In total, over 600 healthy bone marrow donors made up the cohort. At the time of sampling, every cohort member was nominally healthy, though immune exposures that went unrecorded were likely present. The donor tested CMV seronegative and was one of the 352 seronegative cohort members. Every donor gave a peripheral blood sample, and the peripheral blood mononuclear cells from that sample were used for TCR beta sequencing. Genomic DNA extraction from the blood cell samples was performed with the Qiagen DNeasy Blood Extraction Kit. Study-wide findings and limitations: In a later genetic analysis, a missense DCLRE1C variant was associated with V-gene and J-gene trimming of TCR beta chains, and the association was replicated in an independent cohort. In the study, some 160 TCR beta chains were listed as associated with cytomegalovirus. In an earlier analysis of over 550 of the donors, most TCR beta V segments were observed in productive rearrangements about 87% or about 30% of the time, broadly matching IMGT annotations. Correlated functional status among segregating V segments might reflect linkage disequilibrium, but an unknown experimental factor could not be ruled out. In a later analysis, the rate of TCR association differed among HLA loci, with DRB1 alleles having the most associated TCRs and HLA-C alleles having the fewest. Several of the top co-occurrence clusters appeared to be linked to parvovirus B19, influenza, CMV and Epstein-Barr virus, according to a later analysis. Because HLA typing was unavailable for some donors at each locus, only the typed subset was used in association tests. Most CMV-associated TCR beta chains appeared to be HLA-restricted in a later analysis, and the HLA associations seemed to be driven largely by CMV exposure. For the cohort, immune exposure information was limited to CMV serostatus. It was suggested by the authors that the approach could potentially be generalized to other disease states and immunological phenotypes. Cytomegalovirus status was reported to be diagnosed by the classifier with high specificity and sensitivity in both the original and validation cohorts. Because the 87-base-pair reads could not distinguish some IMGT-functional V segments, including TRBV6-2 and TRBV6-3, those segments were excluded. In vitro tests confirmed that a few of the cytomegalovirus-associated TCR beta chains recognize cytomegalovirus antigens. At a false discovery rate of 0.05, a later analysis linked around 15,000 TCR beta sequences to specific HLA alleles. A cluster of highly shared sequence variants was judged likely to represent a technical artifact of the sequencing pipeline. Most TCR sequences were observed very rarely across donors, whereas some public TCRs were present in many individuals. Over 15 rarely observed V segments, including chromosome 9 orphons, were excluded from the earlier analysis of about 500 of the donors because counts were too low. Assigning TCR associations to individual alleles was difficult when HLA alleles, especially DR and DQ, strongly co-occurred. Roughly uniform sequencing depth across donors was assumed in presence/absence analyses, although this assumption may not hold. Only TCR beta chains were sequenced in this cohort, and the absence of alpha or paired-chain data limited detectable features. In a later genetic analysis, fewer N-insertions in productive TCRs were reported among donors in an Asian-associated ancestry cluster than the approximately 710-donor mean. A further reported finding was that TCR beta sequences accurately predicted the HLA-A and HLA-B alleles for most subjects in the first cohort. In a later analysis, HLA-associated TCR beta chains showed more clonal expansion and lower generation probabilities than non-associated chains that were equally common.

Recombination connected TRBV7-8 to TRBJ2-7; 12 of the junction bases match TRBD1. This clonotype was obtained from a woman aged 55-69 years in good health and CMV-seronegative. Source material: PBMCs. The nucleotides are TGTGCCAGCAGCATAGGCGGGACAGGGGGCTCCGAGCAGTACTTC. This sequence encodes CASSIGGTGGSEQYF. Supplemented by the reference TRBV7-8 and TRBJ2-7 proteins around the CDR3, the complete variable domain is GAGVSQSPRYKVAKRGQDVALRCDPISGHVSLFWYQQALGQGPEFLTYFQNEAQLDKSGLPSDRFFAERPEGSVSTLKIQRTQQEDSAVYLCASSIGGTGGSEQYFGPGTRLTVT.